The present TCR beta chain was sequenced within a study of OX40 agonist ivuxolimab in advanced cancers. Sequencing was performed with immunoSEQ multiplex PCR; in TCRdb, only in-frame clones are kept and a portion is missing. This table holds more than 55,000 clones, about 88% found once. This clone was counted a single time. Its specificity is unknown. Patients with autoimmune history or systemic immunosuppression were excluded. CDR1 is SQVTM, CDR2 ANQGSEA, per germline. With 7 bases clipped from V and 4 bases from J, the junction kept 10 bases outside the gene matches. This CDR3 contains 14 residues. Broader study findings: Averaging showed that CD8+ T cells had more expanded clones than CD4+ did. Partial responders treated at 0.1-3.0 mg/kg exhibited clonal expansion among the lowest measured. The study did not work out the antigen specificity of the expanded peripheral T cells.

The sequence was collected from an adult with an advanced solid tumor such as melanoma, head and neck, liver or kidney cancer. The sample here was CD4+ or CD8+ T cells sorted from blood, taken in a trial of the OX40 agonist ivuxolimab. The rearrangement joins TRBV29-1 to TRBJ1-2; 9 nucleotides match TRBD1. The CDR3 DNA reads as TGCAGCGCTCTACAGGGGGCGTTTGGCTATGGCTACACCTTC. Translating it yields CSALQGAFGYGYTF.